The 28 T cell receptor beta chains reported below all come from one sample, sequenced in a study of T-cell memory formation after mild COVID-19. TCRdb analysed the 5' RACE reads with MiXCR anew, one entry per CDR3 protein. Of about half a million distinct CDR3 sequences in the sample, 18% were seen once. Sequences were obtained from PBMCs or a T cell subset sorted from them (not recorded which). Receptor source: an adult woman who had mild COVID-19 (a few samples of this study predate the infection). Cell type and time point are not known.

This clonotype was detected ten times or more. The genes are TRBV6-1 and TRBJ2-7; the D call may be TRBD1 or TRBD2 (5 bases each). The germline V and J ends were trimmed by 7 bases and 6 bases, with 16 bases remaining between them. Germline V gives CDR1 MNHNS, CDR2 SASEGT. This CDR3 region has 13 residues. The CDR3 protein is CASTPQARGEQYF. CDR3 nucleotides: TGTGCCAGCACCCCACAGGCGAGGGGCGAGCAGTACTTC.

In its sample, this clonotype was seen a few times. The chain carries TRBV4-1 and TRBJ2-3; D gene ambiguous. The germline CDR1 and CDR2 sequences are MGHRA and YSYEKL. This CDR3 contains 17 residues. Trimming left V 1 base short and J 2 bases short, with 16 bases between. The CDR3 DNA sequence: TGCGCCAGCAGCCAAGGGGCAACCAGTGGGTTCACAGATACGCAGTATTTT. The encoded protein is CASSQGATSGFTDTQYF.

This clonotype was observed at least ten times. V and J are TRBV12-3 or TRBV12-4 and TRBJ2-1, with 12 bases lining up with TRBD2. J was trimmed by 8 bases and V by 6 bases; bases with no gene match: 8. The CDR3 is 15 residues long. CDR3 region: CASSSLAGGRDEQFF. The CDR3 DNA sequence: TGTGCCAGCAGCTCCCTAGCGGGGGGGCGGGATGAGCAGTTCTTC.

Comment on this clonotype: Compared with germline, one end of the junction differs, possibly owing to a read error. CDR3: CSARGGSMNTEAFF. As DNA, the CDR3 is TGCAGTGCGAGAGGGGGTTCCATGAACACTGAAGCTTTCTTT. J is TRBJ1-1 and V is TRBV20-1; TRBD1 is a possible D gene (6 bases). The germline V gene has CDR1 DFQATT and CDR2 SNEGSKA (reference sequence). The CDR3 runs 14 residues.

This clonotype was seen only a few times. The rearrangement uses TRBV5-4 and TRBJ2-7; TRBD2 matches at 7 bases. This CDR3 comprises 16 residues. Trimming at V came to 5 bases and at J to 5 bases, leaving 16 bases not matched to a gene. The germline V gene encodes CDR1 SGHNT and CDR2 YYREEE (reference sequence). CDR3 DNA: TGTGCCAGCAGTCCCGGGACTAAGGTAGTCTTGGACGAGCAGTACTTC. This sequence encodes CASSPGTKVVLDEQYF.

This chain connects TRBV7-8 to TRBJ1-4; D gene uncertain. V shed 4 bases and J shed 5 bases, with 17 bases lying between them. The length of the CDR3 is 16 residues. Germline V gene data show CDR1 as SGHVS and CDR2 as FQNEAQ. DNA of the CDR3: TGTGCCAGCAGCTCCACCCGACACGGGCCCAATGAAAAACTGTTTTTT. It codes for CASSSTRHGPNEKLFF.

This clonotype was detected a few times. The chain has TRBV11-2 and TRBJ1-2; D is undetermined. Trimming shortened V by 5 bases and J by 4 bases, and 14 bases separated the two germline ends. Germline CDR1 reads SGHAT; CDR2 reads FQNNGV. The CDR3 covers 14 residues. This CDR3 is CASSQIRETYGYTF. The CDR3, as DNA: TGTGCCAGCAGCCAAATACGGGAGACCTATGGCTACACCTTC.

The chain joins TRBV13 to TRBJ2-3; D is uncertain. The CDR3 totals 14 residues. Trimming stripped 1 base from V and 5 bases from J, with 10 bases between. The germline gives CDR1 PRHDT, CDR2 FYEKMQ (reference sequence). Here the CDR3 reads CASSLEGRRDTQYF. The CDR3 region has the DNA TGTGCCAGCAGCTTAGAAGGACGACGAGATACGCAGTATTTT.

V usage is TRBV18 and J usage is TRBJ1-6; maybe TRBD1 (6 bases). The germline V gene has CDR1 KGHSH and CDR2 LQKENI. Trimming took 4 bases from V and 4 from J, leaving 11 bases between them. This CDR3 has 15 amino acids. The CDR3 nucleotides read TGTGCCAGCTCACTGGACGGACAGTATAATTCACCCCTCCACTTT. Translated, it gives CASSLDGQYNSPLHF.

This clonotype was recorded many times. The rearrangement uses TRBV30 and TRBJ2-7; a possible D gene is TRBD2 (6 bases). Looked up from germline, CDR1 is GTSNPN and CDR2 is SVGIG (reference sequence). Between the trimmed V and J ends, which lost 3 bases and 0 bases, there was a span of 9 bases. This CDR3 region has 13 residues. CDR3 sequence: CAWRGRSSYEQYF. In DNA, the CDR3 is TGTGCCTGGAGGGGGAGGTCCTCCTACGAGCAGTACTTC.

This clonotype was seen a handful of times. The chain is built from TRBV28 and TRBJ2-7; TRBD2 matches at 7 bases. The CDR3 sequence is 15 residues long. The germline CDR1 and CDR2 sequences are MDHEN and SYDVKM. V was pared by 7 bases and J by 4 bases, with 13 bases of the junction left unmatched. This CDR3 is CASIARASGKYEQYF. The CDR3, as DNA: TGTGCCAGCATCGCAAGGGCTAGCGGAAAATACGAGCAGTACTTC.

The chain employs TRBV20-1 and TRBJ1-2; perhaps TRBD1 as D (5 bases). CDR3 length: 17 amino acids. V lost 2 bases, J lost 5 bases, and 24 bases lay in between. Germline assignment: CDR1 DFQATT and CDR2 SNEGSKA (reference sequence). The CDR3 DNA sequence: TGCAGTGCTAGACCTAAACGGGGGATAGGTGGCGTGTATGGCTACACCTTC. It codes for CSARPKRGIGGVYGYTF.

The genes are TRBV18 and TRBJ2-1, with TRBD2 matching 15 bases. This CDR3 region has 18 residues. CDR1 is KGHSH and CDR2 is LQKENI in the germline V gene. V gave up 3 bases and J gave up 6 bases; unmatched junction bases: 9. The CDR3 reads CASSPAGLAGGIINEQFF. The CDR3 DNA reads TGTGCCAGCTCACCTGCGGGACTAGCGGGAGGTATAATCAATGAGCAGTTCTTC.

The V call is TRBV18, the J call TRBJ1-1; a possible D gene is TRBD1 (5 bases). This CDR3 contains 18 residues. Germline loops: CDR1 KGHSH, CDR2 LQKENI. V was clipped by 2 bases and J by 4 bases, with 23 bases between them. CDR3 loop: CASSPTGLSRDWSTEAFF. The DNA for the CDR3 is TGTGCCAGCTCACCAACGGGACTCAGCCGTGATTGGAGCACTGAAGCTTTCTTT.

This clonotype was counted between two and nine times. V usage is TRBV7-9 and J usage is TRBJ1-6; no clear D. Germline CDR1 is SEHNR and CDR2 is FQNEAQ (reference sequence). This CDR3 is built from 15 residues. The germline V and J ends were trimmed by 5 bases and 2 bases, with 10 bases remaining between them. Here the CDR3 DNA reads TGTGCCAGCAGCATCCTGACGGCCTATAATTCACCCCTCCACTTT. As protein: CASSILTAYNSPLHF.

This clonotype has more than one count but fewer than ten. The chain combines TRBV11-2 with TRBJ2-4; 8 bases align to TRBD2. Germline CDR1 is SGHAT and CDR2 is FQNNGV. This CDR3 contains 15 residues. V lost 5 bases, J lost 10 bases, and 13 bases stayed unmatched. The CDR3 bases are TGTGCCAGCAGCCCCACGGGCGGGGGGCACGGGATTCAGTACTTC. It codes for CASSPTGGGHGIQYF.

This clonotype has more than one count but fewer than ten. The V call is TRBV7-2, the J call TRBJ2-1, with TRBD2 identical over 7 bases. Per germline, CDR1 SGHTA and CDR2 FQGNSA. Trimming took 2 bases from V and 1 from J; bases not matched to a gene: 8. The CDR3 consists of 17 residues. The CDR3 DNA sequence: TGTGCCAGCAGCTTAAAACTAGCTAGCGGTTCCTACAATGAGCAGTTCTTC. It is translated as CASSLKLASGSYNEQFF.

In this sample, this clonotype turned up a few times. The J gene is TRBJ1-5, the V gene TRBV7-2, with 10 bases matching TRBD1. The CDR3 loop spans 16 amino acids. The germline CDR1 and CDR2 sequences are SGHTA and FQGNSA. V gave up 1 base and J gave up 7 bases; unmatched junction bases: 7. CDR3 sequence (DNA): TGTGCCAGCAGCTTAGTAGGACAGGGGGGATCACAGCCCCAGCATTTT. The encoded protein is CASSLVGQGGSQPQHF.

This clonotype was picked up a small number of times. The chain carries TRBV12-3 or TRBV12-4 and TRBJ2-1; D is ambiguous. Trimming cost V 5 bases and J 2 bases, with 10 bases left between them. CDR3 size: 14 residues. CDR3 coding DNA: TGTGCCAGCAGTCTGCAGAGCGCCTACAATGAGCAGTTCTTC. Protein: CASSLQSAYNEQFF.

The V gene is TRBV4-1, the J gene TRBJ2-2, with a tentative D call TRBD1 (6 bases). Trimming stripped 1 base from V and 3 bases from J, with 9 bases between. The CDR3 contains 15 residues. Germline CDR1 MGHRA, CDR2 YSYEKL. The DNA for the CDR3 is TGCGCCAGCAGCCAAGGGACAGCTGACACCGGGGAGCTGTTTTTT. It encodes CASSQGTADTGELFF.

This clonotype was seen a few times. The rearrangement uses TRBV15 and TRBJ2-5; 9 bases fit TRBD2. The CDR3 is made up of 19 amino acids. V lost 0 bases, J lost 0 bases, and 11 bases stayed unmatched. CDR1 is LNHNV, CDR2 YYDKDF, per germline (reference sequence). CDR3 in amino acids: CATSRDRGLASPYQETQYF. As DNA, the CDR3 is TGTGCCACCAGCAGAGATCGGGGACTAGCCTCACCGTACCAAGAGACCCAGTACTTC.

This clonotype was seen more than once but under ten times. This chain connects TRBV18 to TRBJ2-5; 9 bases fit TRBD2. The germline V gene encodes CDR1 KGHSH and CDR2 LQKENI. The CDR3 loop spans 17 amino acids. Trimming took 4 bases from V and 1 from J; bases not matched to a gene: 10. The CDR3 loop reads CASSRLVGAGGQETQYF. The CDR3 nucleotides are TGTGCCAGCTCACGCCTAGTTGGAGCGGGAGGCCAAGAGACCCAGTACTTC.

This clonotype was detected only a few times. V and J are TRBV9 and TRBJ2-1, with 12 nucleotides matching TRBD2. This CDR3 comprises 17 residues. Germline CDR1 reads SGDLS; CDR2 reads YYNGEE. Losses at the gene ends were 4 bases for V and 3 bases for J; bases not matched to a gene: 8. The CDR3 reads CASSPVTSGGLYNEQFF. For the CDR3, the DNA is TGTGCCAGCAGCCCGGTGACTAGCGGGGGACTCTACAATGAGCAGTTCTTC. The variable domain in full, with the rest retrieved from reference TRBV9 and TRBJ2-1, is DSGVTQTPKHLITATGQRVTLRCSPRSGDLSVYWYQQSLDQGLQFLIQYYNGEERAKGNILERFSAQQFPDLHSELNLSSLELGDSALYFCASSPVTSGGLYNEQFFGPGTRLTVL.

This chain joins TRBV5-1 and TRBJ1-1; no reliable D call. Germline V gene lookup returns CDR1 SGHRS and CDR2 YFSETQ. This CDR3 has 11 residues. V was cut by 6 bases and J by 4 bases, with 7 bases left in between. This chain's CDR3 is CASMAGTEAFF. CDR3 DNA sequence: TGCGCCAGCATGGCGGGCACTGAAGCTTTCTTT.

This CDR3 reads CAIREGRTNTEAFF. The CDR3 DNA is TGTGCCATCAGGGAAGGACGGACGAACACTGAAGCTTTCTTT. The chain has TRBV10-3 and TRBJ1-1; D is unresolved. This CDR3 has 14 residues. In germline, CDR1 is ENHRY, CDR2 SYGVKD. Deletions cut 6 bases from V and 1 base from J, with 12 bases between.

This clonotype appeared many times. The chain combines TRBV12-3 or TRBV12-4 with TRBJ2-1; D tentatively reads TRBD1 or TRBD2 (5 bases each). This CDR3 has 13 amino acids. V was clipped by 5 bases and J by 8 bases, with 13 bases between them. The CDR3 spells CASSTGRIDEQFF. As DNA, the CDR3 is TGTGCCAGCAGTACGGGGCGTATTGATGAGCAGTTCTTC.

This clonotype was recorded a few times. The chain recombines TRBV4-2 with TRBJ2-2; TRBD2 aligns across 12 bases. The CDR3 has 16 amino acids. CDR1 is LGHNA and CDR2 is YNFKEQ in the germline V gene. V shed 3 bases, J shed 6 bases, and the junction held 5 bases outside the gene matches. The CDR3 DNA follows: TGTGCCAGCAGCCATAGACTAGCGGGAGACCCCGGGGAGCTGTTTTTT. It is translated as CASSHRLAGDPGELFF.

In this sample, this clonotype turned up a few times. The chain combines TRBV12-3 or TRBV12-4 with TRBJ1-2; TRBD1 might be the D (5 bases). The germline V and J ends were trimmed by 7 bases and 4 bases, with 13 bases remaining between them. The CDR3 is 13 amino acids. The CDR3 is CASTNLGGYGYTF. The CDR3 DNA reads TGTGCCAGCACCAATCTCGGGGGCTATGGCTACACCTTC.